Shown below are 19 T cell receptor beta chains from a single sample sequenced in a study of molecular identifiers for immune sequencing clone quantification. TCRdb reprocessed the PCR reads via MiXCR and lists one record per CDR3 protein. This table has some 97,000 distinct CDR3 sequences, 36% appearing once. Sequencing used naive CD8+ T cells from blood, with Jurkat cell RNA spiked in. Subset here: FACS-sorted CD8+CD4-CCR7+CD45RA+ naive T cells. The source of these receptors is a human donor in good health. Some libraries in this study had Jurkat cell RNA spiked in.

A single count supports this clonotype. An end of the junction differs from the germline gene, which may be a read error. The chain links TRBV9 to TRBJ2-3, with 9 bases aligning to TRBD2. This CDR3 has 14 amino acids. Germline CDR1 SGDLS, CDR2 YYNGEE. Here the CDR3 reads CVSSVSGSGDTQYF. The CDR3 DNA follows: TGTGTCAGCAGCGTTAGCGGGAGTGGAGATACGCAGTATTTT.

About this clonotype: The CDR3 does not end in the conserved phenylalanine or tryptophan, so this is likely a read error. V and J are TRBV13 and TRBJ2-7, with 14 bases identical to TRBD2. Germline CDR1 is PRHDT and CDR2 is FYEKMQ (reference sequence). The CDR3 extends over 16 amino acids. V shed 5 bases and J 4 bases; nucleotides not matched to a gene: 7. The CDR3 bases are TGTGCCAGCAGCGCCGGGACTAGCGGGAGAGATTACGAGCAGTACATC. As protein: CASSAGTSGRDYEQYI.

Points on this clonotype: This may stem from a read error, because a much larger clone lies one nucleotide away. This chain uses TRBV20-1 with TRBJ1-6; D gene ambiguous. Per germline, CDR1 DFQATT and CDR2 SNEGSKA (reference sequence). This CDR3 contains 14 residues. The CDR3 region is CCAKVNPYNSPLHF. DNA for the CDR3: TGCTGTGCTAAAGTGAATCCTTATAATTCACCCCTCCACTTT.

This clonotype occurred many times. The rearrangement joins TRBV29-1 to TRBJ2-4, with a possible D match to TRBD2 (5 bases). Trimming shortened V by 2 bases and J by 1 base, and 12 bases separated the two germline ends. This CDR3 region has 15 residues. Germline CDR1 and CDR2: SQVTM and ANQGSEA. The CDR3 region is CSVELIRDAKNIQYF. The CDR3 nucleotides read TGCAGCGTTGAACTCATTCGGGATGCCAAAAACATTCAGTACTTC.

The chain uses TRBV4-3 and TRBJ2-2; 7 bases match TRBD1. With V trimmed by 2 bases and J by 2 bases, 11 bases remained unmatched. Germline-derived CDR1 and CDR2 are LGHNA and YSLEER. The CDR3 covers 18 residues. The CDR3 bases are TGCGCCAGCAGCCAAATTACAGGGGCCGTTTTTAACACCGGGGAGCTGTTTTTT. Translated: CASSQITGAVFNTGELFF.

There are a few counts of this clonotype. The rearrangement links TRBV10-3 to TRBJ2-2; 7 nucleotides align to TRBD1. The ends lost 3 bases at V and 0 bases at J; junction bases unmatched: 4. Germline V CDR1 and CDR2: ENHRY, SYGVKD. The CDR3 sequence is 16 residues long. The CDR3 bases are TGTGCCATCAGTGACCCGGGACAGCCGAACACCGGGGAGCTGTTTTTT. It specifies CAISDPGQPNTGELFF.

Only a few counts were recorded for this clonotype. It may be a read error: a sequence one base away is much more abundant. V and J are TRBV7-2 and TRBJ2-7, with 7 bases lining up with TRBD1. The V gene's germline CDR1 is SGHTA and CDR2 FQGNSA. This CDR3 has 13 residues. For the CDR3, the DNA is TGTGCCGGCAGCCCACGGGACAGCTACGAGCAGTACTTC. This gives the protein CAGSPRDSYEQYF.

A remark on this clonotype: At one end, the junction sequence differs from germline, possibly due to a read error. The V call is TRBV4-3, the J call TRBJ1-4; a possible D gene is TRBD1 (6 bases). Germline assignment: CDR1 LGHNA and CDR2 YSLEER. The CDR3 is 15 amino acids. CDR3 residues: CASSTYRATNENLYF. Written as DNA, the CDR3 is TGCGCCAGCAGCACCTACAGGGCAACTAATGAAAACCTGTATTTT.

This rearrangement joins TRBV6-5 to TRBJ2-7; 9 nucleotides line up with TRBD1. The V segment lost 5 bases and the J segment 4 bases; nucleotides outside the gene matches: 9. The germline V gene has CDR1 MNHEY and CDR2 SVGAGI. The CDR3 totals 15 residues. In DNA, the CDR3 is TGTGCCAGCAGTCCGGACAGGGGAAAAATGTACGAGCAGTACTTC. Its protein product is CASSPDRGKMYEQYF.

A remark on this clonotype: Given a much more abundant clone one base away, this may be a read error. The chain employs TRBV6-5 and TRBJ1-5, with D unresolved. The CDR3 runs to 12 residues. Germline loops: CDR1 MNHEY, CDR2 SVGAGI. CDR3 nucleotides: TGTCCCAGCAGTGCCCCAGGACCGCCCCAGCATTTT. Translating it yields CPSSAPGPPQHF.

The chain carries TRBV9 and TRBJ2-2; 7 bases match TRBD1. The germline CDR1 and CDR2 sequences are SGDLS and YYNGEE. V lost 0 bases to trimming and J lost 4 bases; unmatched junction nucleotides: 9. There are 17 residues in the CDR3. Here the CDR3 reads CASSVGATGRATGELFF. The CDR3 DNA is TGTGCCAGCAGCGTAGGGGCGACAGGGCGAGCCACCGGGGAGCTGTTTTTT. The full variable domain, rest sourced from reference TRBV9 and TRBJ2-2, is DSGVTQTPKHLITATGQRVTLRCSPRSGDLSVYWYQQSLDQGLQFLIQYYNGEERAKGNILERFSAQQFPDLHSELNLSSLELGDSALYFCASSVGATGRATGELFFGEGSRLTVL.

Comments on this clonotype: A much larger clone lies one base from this, so it may be a read error. This chain joins TRBV28 and TRBJ2-5; D uncertain. CDR3 length: 12 residues. Trimming removed 2 bases from V and 4 bases from J, with 5 bases in between. CDR1 MDHEN and CDR2 SYDVKM come from the germline V gene. CDR3 coding DNA: TGTGCCAGCAGTTTAACAATAGAGACCCAGTACTTC. Amino acid sequence: CASSLTIETQYF.

A word on this clonotype: A much larger clone differs by one base, so this may be a read error. The gene calls are TRBV7-2 and TRBJ2-1; tentatively, D is TRBD1 (5 bases). Germline assignment: CDR1 SGHTA and CDR2 FQGNSA. CDR3 length equals 12 residues. This CDR3 is CAGSLTEDVWFF. The CDR3 coding sequence is TGTGCCGGCAGCTTGACAGAAGATGTATGGTTCTTC.

This clonotype was found a few times. The chain combines TRBV27 with TRBJ2-2; 8 bases match TRBD2. Germline V gene data show CDR1 as MNHEY and CDR2 as SMNVEV (reference sequence). The junction had 1 base not matched to a gene; V was cut back by 3 bases and J by 1 base. The CDR3 extends over 15 amino acids. The CDR3 DNA sequence: TGTGCCAGCAGTTTCGGGGGGGTGAACACCGGGGAGCTGTTTTTT. Its translation is CASSFGGVNTGELFF.

This clonotype has a handful of counts. This chain joins TRBV19 and TRBJ1-3; D call uncertain. Germline V gene sequence: CDR1 LNHDA, CDR2 SQIVND (reference sequence). CDR3 size: 14 residues. The V and J ends lost 2 bases and 3 bases respectively, with 8 bases between them. The CDR3, as DNA: TGTGCCAGTAGTATATTTTCCAGTGGAAACACCATATATTTT. Its translation: CASSIFSSGNTIYF.

Of note for this clonotype: A much bigger clone sits one base away, suggesting this may be a read error. The CDR3 does not end in the conserved phenylalanine or tryptophan, so this is likely a read error. V usage is TRBV15 and J usage is TRBJ2-2; 7 bases fit TRBD2. Unmatched junction bases numbered 5, after V lost 1 base and J lost 6 bases. The CDR3 covers 15 residues. Germline CDR1 is LNHNV and CDR2 is YYDKDF (reference sequence). The CDR3 loop reads CATSRVGRVPGELFI. Written as DNA, the CDR3 is TGTGCCACCAGCAGAGTAGGGAGGGTCCCCGGGGAGCTGTTTATT.

About this clonotype itself: Since a much larger clone is just one base distant, this may be a read error. No conserved phenylalanine or tryptophan is present at the end of the CDR3, so a read error is the likely explanation. This sequence joins TRBV5-6 and TRBJ2-3; TRBD2 matches 7 bases. Looked up from germline, CDR1 is SGHDT and CDR2 is YYEEEE. V gave up 2 bases and J gave up 4 bases; unmatched junction bases: 1. The CDR3 loop spans 13 amino acids. CDR3 nucleotide sequence: TGTGCCAGCAGCTTCGGGAGGTCAGATACGCAGTATTTA. It encodes CASSFGRSDTQYL.

This clonotype occurred many times. V gene TRBV28 combines with J gene TRBJ1-1; D is ambiguous. Germline-derived CDR1 and CDR2 are MDHEN and SYDVKM. CDR3 length equals 13 residues. The V gene lost 2 bases and the J gene lost 5 bases, with 9 bases spanning the gap. The CDR3, as DNA: TGTGCCAGCAGTTTACGGGTGAGGACTGAAGCTTTCTTT. It translates to CASSLRVRTEAFF.

Written as DNA, the CDR3 is TGTGCCAGCAGTTTCTGGACTAGCGGGAGGGCGGCCTACGAGCAGTACTTC. Residues: CASSFWTSGRAAYEQYF. The chain recombines TRBV28 with TRBJ2-7, with TRBD2 matching 15 bases. CDR1 is MDHEN and CDR2 is SYDVKM in the germline V gene. The V and J ends lost 3 bases and 2 bases, in that order; junction bases with no gene match: 5. The CDR3 extends over 17 amino acids.